Listed below are T cell receptor beta chains from one sample, sequenced in a study of blood T cell repertoires in COVID-19. Data came from immunoSEQ multiplex PCR; TCRdb stores just in-frame clones and leaves some out. The table has roughly 100,000 clones, more than 90% seen once. Material for sequencing was peripheral blood. The origin of the receptors is a woman between 50 and 59 years old with COVID-19, enrolled during active disease. CDR3s include the opening cysteine and the closing phenylalanine or tryptophan. D genes are given only for firm matches. Rows give clone size only sometimes, using once, few, many, or a class for an expanded clone.

>TRBJ1-1|TRBV18|-|-
TGTGCCAGCTCACCCCAACAGGGCTATCAGGCTGAAGCTTTCTTT
CASSPQQGYQAEAFF
>TRBJ1-5|TRBV7-9|-|-
TGTGCCAGCAGCCCCGGGAGGGGGTCAATTAATCAGCCCCAGCATTTT
CASSPGRGSINQPQHF
>TRBJ1-1|TRBV10-3|-|TRBD1
TGTGCCATCAGACCGACAGGGAAGGACACTGAAGCTTTCTTT
CAIRPTGKDTEAFF
>TRBJ1-4|TRBV5-4|-|TRBD1
TGTGCCAGCAGCTTGATAACGGACAGGTCTAATGAAAAACTGTTTTTT
CASSLITDRSNEKLFF
>TRBJ1-5|TRBV20-1|-|-
TGCAGTGCTAGAGGAGTGCAGCCCCAGCATTTT
CSARGVQPQHF
>TRBJ2-1|TRBV3-1/TRBV3-2|-|TRBD2
TGTGCCAGCAGCCAAGATCGGAGCGGGGGGCCCTACAATGAGCAGTTCTTC
CASSQDRSGGPYNEQFF
>TRBJ2-2|TRBV6-5|-|-
TGTGCCAGCAAGCAGGGGCCCGGGGAGCTGTTTTTT
CASKQGPGELFF
>TRBJ2-7|TRBV18|-|-
TGTGCCAGCTCACCTAGCTCCTACGAGCAGTACTTC
CASSPSSYEQYF
>TRBJ1-3|TRBV19|-|-
TGTGCCAGTAGTATCCCGGTCGCTGGAAACACCATATATTTT
CASSIPVAGNTIYF
>TRBJ1-4|TRBV9|-|TRBD1
TGTGCCAGCAGCGTAGAGCTGGACAGGCGTACCGGTGAAAAACTGTTTTTT
CASSVELDRRTGEKLFF
>TRBJ1-2|TRBV19|-|TRBD1
TGTGCCAGTACAGGGGGACGCCCCGGCTATGGCTACACCTTC
CASTGGRPGYGYTF
>TRBJ2-7|TRBV5-1|-|-
TGCGCCAGCAGCTTGGGCGTCGGGATCTACGAGCAGTACTTC
CASSLGVGIYEQYF
>TRBJ2-6|TRBV7-8|-|-
TGTGCCAGCAGCTGGGGGCCTCCCAGCTCTGGGGCCAACGTCCTGACTTTC
CASSWGPPSSGANVLTF
>TRBJ1-6|TRBV10-3|once|TRBD1
TGTGCCATCAGCGACCCGGACAGGGTTAATAATTCACCCCTCCACTTT
CAISDPDRVNNSPLHF
>TRBJ1-2|TRBV3-1/TRBV3-2|-|TRBD1
TGTGCCAGCAGCCCCGGGACAGAAGGGGGCTACACCTTC
CASSPGTEGGYTF
>TRBJ2-3|TRBV4-1|-|-
TGCGCCAGCAGCCACTTTTTTTCCCAGGGGCGAGGCACAGATACGCAGTATTTT
CASSHFFSQGRGTDTQYF
>TRBJ1-5|TRBV19|few|-
TGTGCCAGTAGGAGGGGGGGCCGCAATCAGCCCCAGCATTTT
CASRRGGRNQPQHF
>TRBJ1-6|TRBV28|-|-
TGTGCCAGCAGCCCAAGACCTAGCTCCTATAATTCACCCCTCCACTTT
CASSPRPSSYNSPLHF
>TRBJ2-1|TRBV9|-|TRBD2
TGTGCCAGCAGCACTAGCGGGGGGGCCTGGGCTGAGCAGTTCTTC
CASSTSGGAWAEQFF
>TRBJ1-2|TRBV3-1/TRBV3-2|-|-
TGTGCCAGCAGCCAAGGAGGGGGCTACACCTTC
CASSQGGGYTF
>TRBJ1-1|TRBV6-5|-|-
TGTGCCAGCAGATCAGTGAACACTGAAGCTTTCTTT
CASRSVNTEAFF
>TRBJ1-5|TRBV30|-|TRBD1
TGTGCCTGGAGTGTGACAGGGGGAGGTCAGCCCCAGCATTTT
CAWSVTGGGQPQHF
>TRBJ1-2|TRBV7-9|-|-
TGTGCCAGCAGCTTAGCGCGGGGGGCAGGTGGCTACACCTTC
CASSLARGAGGYTF
>TRBJ2-2|TRBV5-1|once|-
TGCGCCAGCAGCCCCGGGGGAAGGGTAATCACCGGGGAGCTGTTTTTT
CASSPGGRVITGELFF
>TRBJ1-5|TRBV19|-|-
TGTGCCAGTAGCGGGGGGGAGTATAGCAATCAGCCCCAGCATTTT
CASSGGEYSNQPQHF
>TRBJ1-5|TRBV19|-|TRBD1
TGTGCCAGTCGAAGGGAAGGGACAGCCCCCCGGCAGCCCCAGCATTTT
CASRREGTAPRQPQHF
>TRBJ1-1|TRBV19|-|TRBD1
TGTGCCAGTTCAGCAGGGGGCGTAGCTTTCTTT
CASSAGGVAFF
>TRBJ1-1|TRBV24-1|-|-
TGTGCCACCAGAGATGGCCCTGAAGCTTTCTTT
CATRDGPEAFF
>TRBJ2-4|TRBV12-3/TRBV12-4|-|-
TGTGCCAGCGGACTAACAGTCAAAAACATTCAGTACTTC
CASGLTVKNIQYF
>TRBJ1-6|TRBV2|-|-
TGTGCCAGCAGTGAAAGGGAGGTGGCCTATAATTCACCCCTCCACTTT
CASSEREVAYNSPLHF
>TRBJ2-7|TRBV2|-|TRBD2
TGTGCCAGCAGTAGGACTAGCGGGGGCCGCTACGAGCAGTACTTC
CASSRTSGGRYEQYF